These T cell receptor beta chains were read from a single sample in a study of human T cells and chemical hapten exposure. TCRdb reprocessed the RACE reads with MiXCR, giving one entry per CDR3 protein. Among 150,000 to 200,000 distinct CDR3 sequences, nearly 30% were seen once, and the ten largest hold just under 3%. The sample consisted of whole blood, taken in connection with sensitization to the hapten diphenylcyclopropenone (DPC). The receptors come from a woman in her 30s with alopecia areata. Some clones in this sample may be carry-over from other donors' samples. Each CDR3 is given with its conserved first and last residue. D genes are given only for firm matches. A row's size may be missing; if present it is once, few, many or a size class.

V gene	J gene	D gene	clone size	CDR3 protein	CDR3 DNA
TRBV28	TRBJ2-7	NA	NA	CATLAGLPSYEQYF	TGTGCCACCCTGGCGGGTCTGCCGTCCTACGAGCAGTACTTC
TRBV7-9	TRBJ1-1	NA	NA	CASSHEGGTEAFF	TGTGCCAGCAGCCATGAGGGGGGGACTGAAGCTTTCTTT
TRBV3-1	TRBJ2-7	TRBD2	NA	CASSQGVLAGGYEQYF	TGTGCCAGCAGCCAAGGCGTACTAGCGGGGGGCTACGAGCAGTACTTC
TRBV7-2	TRBJ2-5	NA	NA	CASSPRTAQETQYF	TGTGCCAGCAGCCCCCGGACGGCACAAGAGACCCAGTACTTC
TRBV3-1	TRBJ2-5	TRBD1	few	CASSQDRPGGPKETQYF	TGTGCCAGCAGCCAAGATCGGCCAGGGGGACCCAAAGAGACCCAGTACTTC
TRBV5-6	TRBJ1-2	TRBD1	NA	CASSLSGGGGYTF	TGTGCCAGCAGCTTATCAGGGGGCGGCGGCTACACCTTC
TRBV18	TRBJ2-7	NA	few	CASSLGGREQYF	TGTGCCAGCTCACTCGGGGGGCGCGAGCAGTACTTC
TRBV21-1	TRBJ2-1	NA	NA	CASSKGQLGAPPLFNEQFF	TGTGCCAGCAGCAAGGGGCAGTTAGGGGCCCCTCCTCTGTTTAATGAGCAGTTCTTC
TRBV4-3	TRBJ2-3	NA	NA	CASSQGTMGSTDTQYF	TGCGCCAGCAGCCAAGGGACAATGGGGAGCACAGATACGCAGTATTTT
TRBV18	TRBJ2-5	NA	NA	CASSPLPDLKETQYF	TGTGCCAGCTCACCACTCCCCGACTTGAAAGAGACCCAGTACTTC
TRBV12-3/TRBV12-4	TRBJ2-1	NA	NA	CASSLLTGDEQFF	TGTGCCAGCAGTTTGCTGACCGGGGATGAGCAGTTCTTC
TRBV12-3/TRBV12-4	TRBJ2-3	NA	few	CASSLRQNPTDTQYF	TGTGCCAGCAGTTTAAGGCAAAACCCTACAGATACGCAGTATTTT
TRBV7-3	TRBJ2-2	TRBD2	NA	CASSSGLTSGGNTGELFF	TGTGCCAGCAGCTCGGGGCTAACTAGCGGGGGGAACACCGGGGAGCTGTTTTTT
TRBV21-1	TRBJ1-2	NA	few	CASSKKGEGYTF	TGTGCCAGCAGCAAAAAGGGGGAAGGCTACACCTTC
TRBV12-3/TRBV12-4	TRBJ1-5	NA	few	CASSPLGGRIQPQHF	TGTGCCAGCAGTCCCTTGGGGGGGCGCATTCAGCCCCAGCATTTT
TRBV4-3	TRBJ2-5	NA	few	CASSQGTGKTQYF	TGCGCCAGCAGCCAAGGAACGGGGAAGACCCAGTACTTC
TRBV10-3	TRBJ2-3	NA	NA	CAISLHRDIGGKDTQYF	TGTGCCATCAGCCTCCACCGGGACATCGGGGGAAAAGATACGCAGTATTTT
TRBV4-3	TRBJ2-1	TRBD2	few	CASSQPRREGNEQFF	TGCGCCAGCAGCCAACCTCGGCGGGAGGGCAATGAGCAGTTCTTC
TRBV29-1	TRBJ2-3	TRBD2	NA	CSTTSGGAVDTQYF	TGCAGCACGACTAGCGGGGGGGCCGTGGATACGCAGTATTTT
TRBV19	TRBJ1-1	NA	NA	CASSRGEYEAFF	TGTGCCAGTAGTCGGGGGGAATATGAAGCTTTCTTT
TRBV4-1	TRBJ1-5	TRBD1	once	CASSQGGARQGIYQPQHF	TGCGCCAGCAGCCAGGGGGGAGCGCGACAGGGGATTTACCAGCCCCAGCATTTT
TRBV20-1	TRBJ1-6	TRBD1	few	CSARGQAIHTLHF	TGCAGTGCTAGGGGACAGGCCATTCATACCCTCCACTTT
TRBV28	TRBJ1-5	NA	NA	CASSLLSVSNQPQHF	TGTGCCAGCAGTTTATTGTCGGTAAGCAATCAGCCCCAGCATTTT
TRBV28	TRBJ1-4	NA	few	CASIRQGRVGELFF	TGTGCCAGCATTCGCCAAGGACGGGTCGGGGAACTGTTTTTT
TRBV20-1	TRBJ1-1	NA	NA	CSAPRLSGTEAFF	TGCAGTGCCCCCCGGTTGTCGGGCACTGAAGCTTTCTTT
TRBV4-2	TRBJ2-3	TRBD1	NA	CASSSTGDRADTQYF	TGTGCCAGCAGCTCAACAGGGGATCGGGCAGATACGCAGTATTTT
TRBV5-8	TRBJ1-1	NA	NA	CASSLGVGFSGTEAFF	TGTGCCAGCAGCTTGGGTGTAGGTTTCTCGGGTACTGAAGCTTTCTTT
TRBV10-3	TRBJ2-7	TRBD1	NA	CAISTGDRGEQYF	TGTGCCATCAGTACAGGGGATCGGGGCGAGCAGTACTTC
TRBV4-2	TRBJ1-1	NA	many	CASSRTGTEAFF	TGTGCCAGCAGCCGCACAGGGACTGAAGCTTTCTTT
TRBV27	TRBJ1-1	NA	NA	CASSFRGIFTEAFF	TGTGCCAGCAGTTTTAGAGGGATATTCACTGAAGCTTTCTTT
TRBV29-1	TRBJ2-7	NA	few	CSVGRDSYEQYF	TGCAGCGTTGGGCGGGACTCCTACGAGCAGTACTTC
TRBV28	TRBJ2-7	NA	few	CASSSTAPGYEQYF	TGTGCCAGCAGTTCGACTGCTCCGGGCTACGAGCAGTACTTC
TRBV10-3	TRBJ1-2	NA	NA	CAISESGADYYGYTF	TGTGCCATCAGTGAGTCTGGCGCCGACTACTATGGCTACACCTTC
TRBV9	TRBJ1-2	NA	many	CASSVATANYGYTF	TGTGCCAGCAGCGTAGCTACGGCTAACTATGGCTACACCTTC
TRBV3-1	TRBJ1-2	TRBD1	NA	CASSNRGRYYGYTF	TGTGCCAGCAGCAACAGGGGGCGTTACTATGGCTACACCTTC
TRBV6-1	TRBJ1-5	TRBD1	once	CASSENWTGGNQPQHF	TGTGCCAGCAGTGAAAATTGGACAGGGGGCAATCAGCCCCAGCATTTT
TRBV9	TRBJ2-1	TRBD2	few	CASSGSGATSGRVVEQFF	TGTGCCAGCAGCGGATCCGGCGCGACTAGCGGGAGAGTGGTTGAGCAGTTCTTC